This record looks at one T cell receptor (beta chain) sequence and its context. What it binds is not known. Some clones are missing from TCRdb's copy, which holds only in-frame ones; the method was immunoSEQ multiplex PCR. The table lists tens of thousands of clones, about 88% of them singletons, with roughly 19% in the top ten. No infections or other immune events were documented during collection. There are 16 residues in the CDR3. The V end lost 4 bases, the J end lost 2 bases, and 15 bases lay between the germline ends. Germline CDR1 SGDLS, CDR2 YYNGEE. This specimen comes from a study of identifying expanded T cells in peripheral blood. Overall study findings and caveats: Over approximately two and four weeks, about 16 and 19 clones changed, versus approximately 1.2 between replicates. Variance in clone template counts between approximately 2-week samples significantly increased with total template count across all healthy donors.

This clonotype originated in a person aged 18-70 years in good health. The chain carries TRBV9 and TRBJ2-2, with D perhaps matching TRBD2 (6 bases). The source material was blood. The CDR3 spells CASSPRGTYNTGELFF. The CDR3 DNA is TGTGCCAGCAGCCCTCGAGGGACTTACAACACCGGGGAGCTGTTTTTT.